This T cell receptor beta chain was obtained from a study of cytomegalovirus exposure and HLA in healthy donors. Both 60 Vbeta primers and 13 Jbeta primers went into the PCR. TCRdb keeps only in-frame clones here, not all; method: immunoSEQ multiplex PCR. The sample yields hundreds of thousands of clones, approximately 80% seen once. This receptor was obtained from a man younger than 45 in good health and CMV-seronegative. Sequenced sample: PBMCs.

The CDR3, as DNA: TGTGCCAGCAGTTTATATTCCCCCCCTTACGAGCAGTACTTC. It encodes CASSLYSPPYEQYF. The gene calls are TRBV28 and TRBJ2-7; D remains ambiguous. The V gene's germline CDR1 is MDHEN and CDR2 SYDVKM. This CDR3 is 14 amino acids long. V was pared by 1 base and J by 4 bases, with 11 bases between.